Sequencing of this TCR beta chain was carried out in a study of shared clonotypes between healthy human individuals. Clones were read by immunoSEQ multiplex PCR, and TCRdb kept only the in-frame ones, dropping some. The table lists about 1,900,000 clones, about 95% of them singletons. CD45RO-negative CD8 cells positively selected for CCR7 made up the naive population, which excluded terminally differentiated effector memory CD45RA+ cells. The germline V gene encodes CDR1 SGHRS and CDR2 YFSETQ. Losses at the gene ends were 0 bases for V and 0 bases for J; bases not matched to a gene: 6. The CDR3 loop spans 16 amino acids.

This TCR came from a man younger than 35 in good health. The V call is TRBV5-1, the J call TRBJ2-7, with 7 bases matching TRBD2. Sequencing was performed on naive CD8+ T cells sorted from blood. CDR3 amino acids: CASSLDLAVFSYEQYF. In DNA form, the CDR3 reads TGCGCCAGCAGCTTGGATCTAGCGGTCTTCTCCTACGAGCAGTACTTC.